Shown below are 29 T cell receptor beta chains from a single sample sequenced in a study of T cell repertoires in cytomegalovirus infection. TCRdb recomputed calls from the reads with MiXCR, one row per CDR3 protein. The sample lists about 770,000 distinct CDR3 sequences; roughly 29% were seen once. Their antigens remain unidentified. This material consisted of cultured CD8+ T cells from PBMCs, taken from culture after CMV antigen stimulation. These TCRs come from a human donor in good health (CMV status not recorded). Some clones in this sample may be carry-over from other donors' samples.

V and J are TRBV27 and TRBJ1-2; a possible D gene is TRBD1 (6 bases). There are 12 residues in the CDR3. Germline CDR1 and CDR2: MNHEY and SMNVEV (reference sequence). V lost 10 bases and J lost 8, with 17 bases in between. The CDR3 coding sequence is TGTGCCACCAATTCTTGGGGGGGCGGCTACACCTTC. Residues: CATNSWGGGYTF.

The V gene is TRBV7-4, the J gene TRBJ2-1; 7 bases fit TRBD2. The trim removed 7 bases at V and 10 bases at J, leaving 7 bases unmatched. The length of the CDR3 is 12 residues. The germline gives CDR1 SGHVT, CDR2 SQSDAQ. CDR3: CASTWDYGEQFF. Written as DNA, the CDR3 is TGTGCCAGCACCTGGGACTACGGCGAGCAGTTCTTC. Looking up the rest from reference TRBV7-4 and TRBJ2-1 gives the full variable domain: GAGVSQSPRYKVAKRGRDVALRCDSISGHVTLYWYRQTLGQGSEVLTYSQSDAQRDKSGRPSGRFSAERPERSVSTLKIQRTEQGDSAVYLCASTWDYGEQFFGPGTRLTVL.

The chain employs TRBV27 and TRBJ2-3, with no clear D. The CDR3 is 17 residues long. With 5 bases removed from V and 4 bases from J, the gap between germline ends came to 22 bases. Germline CDR1 and CDR2: MNHEY and SMNVEV (reference sequence). CDR3 loop: CASSQGASSILADTQYF. The CDR3 DNA reads as TGTGCCAGCAGTCAAGGAGCTTCTTCAATCCTGGCAGATACGCAGTATTTT.

The V gene is TRBV24-1, the J gene TRBJ2-1; D is unclear. CDR3 length: 14 amino acids. The ends were cut back, 3 bases at V and 3 bases at J, with 8 bases in the middle. The germline V gene encodes CDR1 KGHDR and CDR2 SFDVKD. CDR3 sequence (DNA): TGTGCCACCAGTGATAGTGTGGACTACAATGAGCAGTTCTTC. Protein product: CATSDSVDYNEQFF.

This clonotype turned up a few times. The V and J genes are TRBV27 and TRBJ2-1, with 7 bases identical to TRBD1. Germline-derived CDR1 and CDR2 are MNHEY and SMNVEV (reference sequence). The CDR3 sequence is 14 residues long. Unmatched junction bases numbered 5, after V lost 3 bases and J lost 6 bases. DNA for the CDR3: TGTGCCAGCAGTTTTGGGGACAGTCTCAATGAGCAGTTCTTC. It specifies CASSFGDSLNEQFF.

The chain carries TRBV6-6 and TRBJ1-6; D remains ambiguous. V was clipped by 7 bases and J by 7 bases, with 8 bases between them. Germline CDR1 and CDR2: MNHNY and SVGAGI (reference sequence). The CDR3 has 12 amino acids. CDR3 nucleotides: TGTGCCAGCACCCTAGCGAATTCACCCCTCCACTTT. It translates to CASTLANSPLHF.

This clonotype was counted between two and nine times. V usage is TRBV27 and J usage is TRBJ1-6; a weak D match, TRBD1 (6 bases). The CDR3 is 17 amino acids. V shed 8 bases and J shed 0 bases, with 17 bases lying between them. CDR1 is MNHEY, CDR2 SMNVEV, per germline (reference sequence). The CDR3 is CASGGTTESSYNSPLHF. CDR3 in DNA: TGTGCCAGCGGCGGGACAACTGAAAGCTCCTATAATTCACCCCTCCACTTT.

CDR3 amino acids: CASSLERTGSSYNEQFF. CDR3 nucleotides: TGTGCCAGCAGCTTAGAGCGGACGGGGAGCTCCTACAATGAGCAGTTCTTC. The V gene is TRBV7-9, the J gene TRBJ2-1; possible D gene TRBD2, 5 bases. V shed 1 base and J shed 0 bases, with 13 bases lying between them. Germline V gene data show CDR1 as SEHNR and CDR2 as FQNEAQ (reference sequence). CDR3 length equals 17 residues.

The genes are TRBV27 and TRBJ1-5; D unclear. V gave up 7 bases and J gave up 5 bases, with 15 bases separating them. The CDR3 runs to 14 residues. The germline V gene encodes CDR1 MNHEY and CDR2 SMNVEV (reference sequence). CDR3 loop: CASKHGISDQPQHF. In DNA, the CDR3 is TGTGCCAGCAAACATGGTATTTCGGATCAGCCCCAGCATTTT.

V usage is TRBV7-6 and J usage is TRBJ2-7; 8 nucleotides match TRBD2. V lost 5 bases and J lost 6; bases outside the gene matches: 15. Germline assignment: CDR1 SGHVS and CDR2 FNYEAQ. The CDR3 runs 16 residues. CDR3 DNA sequence: TGTGCCAGCAGCAAGGCTACCGGGACTAGTTCTGTCGAGCAGTACTTC. This codes for CASSKATGTSSVEQYF. Full variable domain (rest looked up from reference TRBV7-6 and TRBJ2-7): GAGVSQSPRYKVTKRGQDVALRCDPISGHVSLYWYRQALGQGPEFLTYFNYEAQQDKSGLPNDRFSAERPEGSISTLTIQRTEQRDSAMYRCASSKATGTSSVEQYFGPGTRLTVT.

This clonotype occurred many times. The rearrangement links TRBV7-8 to TRBJ1-4; D uncertain. In germline, CDR1 is SGHVS, CDR2 FQNEAQ. The CDR3 runs 16 residues. Trimming left V 5 bases short and J 6 bases short, with 19 bases between. DNA of the CDR3: TGTGCCAGCAGCACTCTCGTGAGGGCAGCAGATGAAAAACTGTTTTTT. This encodes CASSTLVRAADEKLFF.

Here the CDR3 DNA reads TGCGCCAGCAGCCAAGAGAAAGGGGCGGATACGCAGTATTTT. Its translation is CASSQEKGADTQYF. The chain has TRBV4-1 and TRBJ2-3, with D maybe TRBD1 (5 bases). CDR3 length: 14 residues. Germline lookup yields CDR1 MGHRA and CDR2 YSYEKL. Trimming took off 0 bases at V and 6 bases at J, with 10 bases between the two ends.

The genes are TRBV19 and TRBJ2-1, with D maybe TRBD2 (6 bases). The ends were cut back, 7 bases at V and 0 bases at J, with 13 bases in the middle. The CDR3 runs to 15 residues. CDR1 LNHDA and CDR2 SQIVND come from the germline V gene (reference sequence). CDR3 residues: CASTHAGSSYNEQFF. The CDR3 DNA follows: TGTGCCAGTACGCACGCGGGGAGCTCCTACAATGAGCAGTTCTTC.

J is TRBJ2-2 and V is TRBV12-3 or TRBV12-4; TRBD2 matches 8 bases. The V and J ends lost 5 bases and 1 base, in that order; junction bases with no gene match: 15. This CDR3 is 19 amino acids long. The CDR3 loop reads CASSRRLAASGGNTGELFF. CDR3 sequence (DNA): TGTGCCAGCAGTCGCCGACTCGCGGCGAGCGGGGGGAACACCGGGGAGCTGTTTTTT.

CDR3 in amino acids: CASSQRGQGLNTEAFF. The CDR3 DNA follows: TGCGCCAGCAGCCAGAGGGGACAGGGCCTGAACACTGAAGCTTTCTTT. The chain has TRBV4-1 and TRBJ1-1; 9 bases match TRBD1. CDR1 and CDR2 (germline): MGHRA, YSYEKL. J was trimmed by 0 bases and V by 3 bases; bases with no gene match: 5. The length of the CDR3 is 16 residues.

The chain is built from TRBV10-3 and TRBJ2-7; TRBD1 aligns across 8 bases. The CDR3 sequence is 13 residues long. V lost 4 bases and J lost 5; bases outside the gene matches: 4. Germline lookup yields CDR1 ENHRY and CDR2 SYGVKD. CDR3 coding DNA: TGTGCCATCAGTGGACAGGGGCTCCACGAGCAGTACTTC. This sequence encodes CAISGQGLHEQYF.

The rearrangement joins TRBV5-6 to TRBJ1-2; TRBD1 matches at 9 bases. The CDR3 sequence is 17 residues long. CDR1 is SGHDT, CDR2 YYEEEE, per germline. V was pared by 1 base and J by 4 bases, with 11 bases of the junction left unmatched. The CDR3 spells CASSLSWTGATFYGYTF. In DNA, the CDR3 is TGTGCCAGCAGCTTGTCTTGGACAGGGGCGACCTTCTATGGCTACACCTTC.

A few counts support this clonotype. DNA for the CDR3: TGTGCCAGCAGTTTAGCGGTTCTGGCAGACTCTGGAAACACCATATATTTT. Translation: CASSLAVLADSGNTIYF. This chain uses TRBV12-3 or TRBV12-4 with TRBJ1-3; D is uncertain. V lost 0 bases to trimming and J lost 0 bases, with 12 bases between them. The CDR3 covers 17 residues.

To note about this clonotype: Just one base apart from a much larger clone, this may be a read error. Here the CDR3 DNA reads TGTGCCAGCAGCTCCAGCGGGGGGGCCATGGATATGCAGTATTTT. The encoded protein is CASSSSGGAMDMQYF. This rearrangement joins TRBV7-2 to TRBJ2-3; TRBD2 agrees at 10 bases. This CDR3 has 15 residues. Germline CDR1 and CDR2: SGHTA and FQGNSA.

Many counts were recorded for this clonotype. The rearrangement joins TRBV5-6 to TRBJ2-1, with 9 bases aligning to TRBD2. The germline gives CDR1 SGHDT, CDR2 YYEEEE. Losses at the gene ends were 6 bases for V and 8 bases for J; bases not matched to a gene: 9. CDR3 length: 14 residues. The CDR3 bases are TGTGCCAGCACCTCAAAACGGACTAGCGATGAGCAGTTCTTC. It specifies CASTSKRTSDEQFF. Full variable domain (missing parts from reference TRBV5-6 and TRBJ2-1): DAGVTQSPTHLIKTRGQQVTLRCSPKSGHDTVSWYQQALGQGPQFIFQYYEEEERQRGNFPDRFSGHQFPNYSSELNVNALLLGDSALYLCASTSKRTSDEQFFGPGTRLTVL.

The chain has TRBV19 and TRBJ2-4, with TRBD2 as a possible D gene (6 bases). With 7 bases removed from V and 14 bases from J, the gap between germline ends came to 24 bases. This CDR3 has 14 amino acids. Germline V CDR1 and CDR2: LNHDA, SQIVND (reference sequence). This chain's CDR3 is CASTKRGLSTVEYF. The CDR3 DNA reads as TGTGCCAGTACAAAACGGGGACTCAGTACAGTGGAGTACTTC.

This chain links TRBV12-5 with TRBJ2-7; 9 bases agree with TRBD2. Germline V CDR1 and CDR2: LGHNT, FRNRAP. The V segment lost 1 base and the J segment 3 bases; nucleotides outside the gene matches: 7. The CDR3 is 16 residues long. The CDR3 region is CASGLGGTSTLYEQYF. The CDR3, as DNA: TGTGCTAGTGGTTTGGGGGGGACTAGCACCCTCTACGAGCAGTACTTC.

This clonotype was counted only a few times. The genes are TRBV7-6 and TRBJ2-7; 12 nucleotides agree with TRBD2. CDR1 SGHVS and CDR2 FNYEAQ come from the germline V gene. Trimming at V came to 0 bases and at J to 0 bases, leaving 9 bases not matched to a gene. This CDR3 spans 19 amino acids. DNA for the CDR3: TGTGCCAGCAGCTTAGCGGAGACTAGCGGGGGTTACCTCTCCTACGAGCAGTACTTC. Protein: CASSLAETSGGYLSYEQYF.

The table lists this clonotype with many counts. V usage is TRBV7-6 and J usage is TRBJ2-2; a weak D match, TRBD2 (6 bases). Trimming took 1 base from V and 1 from J, leaving 10 bases between them. Germline V CDR1 and CDR2: SGHVS, FNYEAQ. This CDR3 contains 16 residues. This CDR3 reads CASSLEAGMNTGELFF. The CDR3 DNA sequence: TGTGCCAGCAGCTTAGAGGCGGGGATGAACACCGGGGAGCTGTTTTTT.

This chain uses TRBV28 with TRBJ2-2; D tentatively reads TRBD1 or TRBD2 (5 bases each). Trimming took 8 bases from V and 15 from J, leaving 16 bases between them. The length of the CDR3 is 11 residues. The V gene's germline CDR1 is MDHEN and CDR2 SYDVKM. CDR3 residues: CASGRGALLFF. The CDR3 coding sequence is TGTGCCAGCGGCCGGGGCGCCTTGTTGTTTTTT.

The chain recombines TRBV27 with TRBJ2-1, with a tentative D call TRBD1 (6 bases). V was trimmed by 10 bases and J by 1 base, leaving 26 bases between them. This CDR3 is built from 18 residues. The germline V gene encodes CDR1 MNHEY and CDR2 SMNVEV (reference sequence). The CDR3: CATLPGLGGLVSYNEQFF. The CDR3 DNA reads TGTGCCACCCTCCCCGGGCTAGGGGGTCTGGTGTCCTACAATGAGCAGTTCTTC.

This clonotype has just one count. The chain has TRBV5-6 and TRBJ2-1, with D tentatively TRBD2 (6 bases). Trimming shortened V by 3 bases and J by 1 base, and 11 bases separated the two germline ends. Germline V gene sequence: CDR1 SGHDT, CDR2 YYEEEE. This CDR3 is 15 amino acids long. The CDR3 reads CASSWVSGSYNEQFF. CDR3 in DNA: TGTGCCAGCAGCTGGGTTAGCGGTTCCTACAATGAGCAGTTCTTC.

The chain combines TRBV5-1 with TRBJ2-1; the match to TRBD2 covers 8 bases. The junction had 10 bases not matched to a gene; V was cut back by 7 bases and J by 4 bases. The CDR3 contains 15 residues. Per the germline V gene, CDR1 is SGHRS and CDR2 is YFSETQ. The CDR3 coding sequence is TGCGCCAGCCACCCCAGCGGGGGTGTTTACAATGAGCAGTTCTTC. Protein: CASHPSGGVYNEQFF.

This clonotype was observed at least ten times. V is TRBV10-2 and J is TRBJ2-7, with D possibly matching TRBD2 (6 bases). This CDR3 region has 15 residues. V was shortened by 1 base and J by 0 bases, with 10 bases between the two germline ends. Germline values: CDR1 WSHSY, CDR2 SAAADI. The CDR3 DNA reads as TGCGCCAGCAGTGAGTTTGGGAGGAGCTCCTACGAGCAGTACTTC. Its protein product is CASSEFGRSSYEQYF.